These 19 T cell receptor beta chains were all obtained from the same sample, sequenced in a study of beta chain features in type 1 diabetes. Every isolated RNA sample was fully reverse transcribed, so sequencing captured expressed TCRB transcripts. Clones were sequenced by immunoSEQ multiplex PCR, and TCRdb holds only the in-frame ones, with some missing. The profile covers 500,000 to 700,000 clones, with 15% to 17% appearing a single time and about 0.086% taken by the ten largest. The sample comprised naive CD4+ T cells from blood. The receptors were gathered from a young man in good health.

This clone has more than one count but fewer than ten. This rearrangement joins TRBV4-1 to TRBJ1-5; D is possibly TRBD1 (5 bases). CDR3 length: 19 amino acids. Between the trimmed V and J ends, which lost 0 bases and 0 bases, there was a span of 18 bases. CDR1 and CDR2 (germline): MGHRA, YSYEKL. CDR3 sequence: CASSQDPYLGHSSNQPQHF. CDR3 DNA sequence: TGCGCCAGCAGCCAAGATCCCTATCTGGGGCACAGTAGCAATCAGCCCCAGCATTTT.

The chain employs TRBV6-5 and TRBJ1-1; 11 nucleotides agree with TRBD1. The CDR3 sequence is 13 residues long. V gave up 5 bases and J gave up 10 bases; unmatched junction bases: 6. Germline V lookup: CDR1 MNHEY, CDR2 SVGAGI. The CDR3 DNA sequence: TGTGCCAGCAGTAGGGACAGGGGGTCAGGAGCTTTCTTT. Translation gives CASSRDRGSGAFF.

The chain recombines TRBV28 with TRBJ1-2; D perhaps matches TRBD1 (5 bases). The V and J ends lost 5 bases and 3 bases respectively, with 16 bases between them. The CDR3 spans 15 residues. Germline CDR1 MDHEN, CDR2 SYDVKM. CDR3 nucleotide sequence: TGTGCCAGCAGTGCCGGGCCCAGGGCGGACTATGGCTACACCTTC. Amino acids: CASSAGPRADYGYTF.

This clone was detected a few times. The CDR3 coding sequence is TGTGCCAGCGCCCGTGGGGCTGGCTACACCTTC. This sequence encodes CASARGAGYTF. The chain links TRBV7-9 to TRBJ1-2, with a tentative D call TRBD1 (5 bases). CDR1 SEHNR and CDR2 FQNEAQ come from the germline V gene (reference sequence). The CDR3 loop spans 11 amino acids. V dropped 8 bases and J dropped 7 bases, with 11 bases sitting between them.

The chain joins TRBV6-5 to TRBJ1-2; D unclear. The CDR3 is 13 amino acids. Germline V gene sequence: CDR1 MNHEY, CDR2 SVGAGI. V lost 2 bases and J lost 8, with 12 bases in between. CDR3 in amino acids: CASSYPDRVGYTF. CDR3 DNA sequence: TGTGCCAGCAGTTACCCCGATCGTGTGGGCTACACCTTC.

The chain is built from TRBV7-2 and TRBJ2-5; no clear D. The J call may not be correct, given that the DNA end is closer to TRBJ2-7. CDR1 is SGHTA, CDR2 FQGNSA, per germline. The CDR3 has 13 residues. For the CDR3, the DNA is TGTGCCAGCAGCTTAGCCTCTCGCTACGAGCAGTACTTC. It codes for CASSLASRYEQYF.

The rearrangement links TRBV5-4 to TRBJ2-7; D is unresolved. Between the trimmed V and J ends, which lost 0 bases and 2 bases, there was a span of 6 bases. Germline values: CDR1 SGHNT, CDR2 YYREEE (reference sequence). The CDR3 extends over 13 amino acids. The CDR3 sequence: CASSLGKPYEQYF. The CDR3 DNA is TGTGCCAGCAGCTTGGGGAAACCCTACGAGCAGTACTTC.

A few counts support this clone. The CDR3 DNA reads as TGTGCCAGCAGCTTAACGAGCACAGTCCATGAGCAGTTCTTC. Translating it yields CASSLTSTVHEQFF. The chain recombines TRBV7-2 with TRBJ2-1; no firm D call. Between the trimmed V and J ends, which lost 2 bases and 8 bases, there was a span of 13 bases. This CDR3 spans 14 amino acids. Germline CDR1 is SGHTA and CDR2 is FQGNSA. Complete variable domain (other parts from reference TRBV7-2 and TRBJ2-1): GAGVSQSPSNKVTEKGKDVELRCDPISGHTALYWYRQSLGQGLEFLIYFQGNSAPDKSGLPSDRFSAERTGGSVSTLTIQRTQQEDSAVYLCASSLTSTVHEQFFGPGTRLTVL.

This clone turned up a few times. The chain carries TRBV10-3 and TRBJ2-1; possible D gene TRBD2, 5 bases. V lost 10 bases, J lost 9 bases, and 28 bases lay in between. The germline CDR1 and CDR2 sequences are ENHRY and SYGVKD. The CDR3 has 16 residues. The CDR3 here is CANLSGGPFGLGEQFF. For the CDR3, the DNA is TGTGCCAACCTCAGCGGCGGGCCTTTTGGATTAGGTGAGCAGTTCTTC.

The rearrangement links TRBV9 to TRBJ1-3; perhaps TRBD1 as D (5 bases). The CDR3 extends over 15 amino acids. CDR1 and CDR2 from the germline V gene are SGDLS and YYNGEE. V lost 4 bases and J lost 3, with 14 bases in between. The CDR3, as DNA: TGTGCCAGCAGCCCCCATGGGGGATTTGGAAACACCATATATTTT. This sequence encodes CASSPHGGFGNTIYF. The full variable domain, with the rest looked up from reference TRBV9 and TRBJ1-3, is DSGVTQTPKHLITATGQRVTLRCSPRSGDLSVYWYQQSLDQGLQFLIQYYNGEERAKGNILERFSAQQFPDLHSELNLSSLELGDSALYFCASSPHGGFGNTIYFGEGSWLTVV.

J is TRBJ1-1 and V is TRBV7-2, with D perhaps TRBD1 (6 bases). V was shortened by 2 bases and J by 1 base, with 11 bases between the two germline ends. The CDR3 has 15 residues. Looked up from germline, CDR1 is SGHTA and CDR2 is FQGNSA. The CDR3 DNA is TGTGCCAGCAGCTTATTTGCAGGGGCGAACACTGAAGCTTTCTTT. Protein product: CASSLFAGANTEAFF.

The gene calls are TRBV10-3 and TRBJ1-1, with D perhaps matching TRBD1 (5 bases). Looked up from germline, CDR1 is ENHRY and CDR2 is SYGVKD. Deletions cut 0 bases from V and 3 bases from J, with 20 bases between. This CDR3 comprises 18 residues. CDR3 sequence reads: CAISESGREGYRDTEAFF. DNA of the CDR3: TGTGCCATCAGTGAGTCTGGACGGGAGGGGTACCGGGACACTGAAGCTTTCTTT.

This clone was seen only a few times. J is TRBJ2-7 and V is TRBV9; D is unclear. This CDR3 comprises 13 residues. Trimming removed 1 base at V and 3 bases at J, with 8 bases between. Germline CDR1 SGDLS, CDR2 YYNGEE. The CDR3 DNA follows: TGTGCCAGCAGCGTAAGTACGGGCTACGAGCAGTACTTC. Protein sequence: CASSVSTGYEQYF.

The table lists this clone with a few counts. This chain links TRBV6-5 with TRBJ2-7, with D hard to call. V was cut by 10 bases and J by 3 bases, with 19 bases left in between. Germline assignment: CDR1 MNHEY and CDR2 SVGAGI. The CDR3 runs to 14 residues. CDR3 amino acids: CATSWGKPLYEQYF. The CDR3 DNA follows: TGTGCCACCTCCTGGGGAAAGCCCCTCTACGAGCAGTACTTC.

This chain joins TRBV10-3 and TRBJ2-1; TRBD2 might be the D (6 bases). Looked up from germline, CDR1 is ENHRY and CDR2 is SYGVKD. The V gene lost 5 bases and the J gene lost 7 bases, with 9 bases spanning the gap. CDR3 length: 12 amino acids. As DNA, the CDR3 is TGTGCCATCAGTCGGGACTTAAATGAGCAGTTCTTC. Protein sequence: CAISRDLNEQFF.

V usage is TRBV11-3 and J usage is TRBJ2-5; no reliable D call. V was clipped by 2 bases and J by 5 bases, with 9 bases between them. Germline assignment: CDR1 SGHNT and CDR2 YENEEA. This CDR3 comprises 13 residues. The CDR3 DNA sequence: TGTGCCAGCAGCTTACCGCGGCGTGAGACCCAGTACTTC. Translated, it gives CASSLPRRETQYF.

J is TRBJ1-2 and V is TRBV28, with D perhaps TRBD1 (6 bases). The CDR3 is 14 residues long. V dropped 5 bases and J dropped 6 bases, with 16 bases sitting between them. Germline V gives CDR1 MDHEN, CDR2 SYDVKM. CDR3: CASSPHGGLHGYTF. CDR3 in DNA: TGTGCCAGCAGTCCACATGGGGGGCTTCATGGCTACACCTTC.

This clone appeared a few times. The V call is TRBV18, the J call TRBJ2-7; D is uncertain. The germline V gene encodes CDR1 KGHSH and CDR2 LQKENI. The CDR3 is 11 amino acids. Trimming stripped 2 bases from V and 5 bases from J, with 4 bases between. The CDR3 DNA reads as TGTGCCAGCTCACCATCCGACGAGCAGTACTTC. It specifies CASSPSDEQYF.

This clone was counted a few times. The chain has TRBV10-3 and TRBJ2-1, with TRBD1 identical over 8 bases. Germline V CDR1 and CDR2: ENHRY, SYGVKD. The CDR3 sequence is 14 residues long. Trimming cost V 10 bases and J 9 bases; bases outside gene matches: 14. The CDR3, as DNA: TGTGCCAGCCTCGGCGGACAGGGTAAGATTGAGCAGTTCTTC. Amino acids: CASLGGQGKIEQFF.